This T cell receptor beta chain was retrieved from a study of blood T cells in healthy people across ages. Study-wide findings and caveats: Among T cells, TCR beta diversity per million cells dropped roughly linearly as age rose.

In its sample, this clonotype was seen a few times. The target antigen is unknown. Germline CDR1 is DFQATT and CDR2 is SNEGSKA (reference sequence). The V and J ends lost 0 bases and 10 bases respectively, with 7 bases between them. The CDR3 spans 12 residues. Primed by a sample-barcoded 5' primer and a J-beta primer mix, a second PCR proceeded for roughly 7 to 11 cycles. TCRdb re-derived calls from the 5' RACE reads in MiXCR, one entry per CDR3 protein. The repertoire holds about 510,000 distinct CDR3 sequences, with about 29% as singletons. This same sample was also part of a study on T cells of mothers and their children.

The chain combines TRBV20-1 with TRBJ1-6; TRBD1 might be the D (5 bases). This receptor was taken from a boy younger than 10 in good health. Material for sequencing was blood. The CDR3 sequence is CSARDGGSPLHF. The CDR3 coding sequence is TGCAGTGCTAGAGATGGGGGATCACCCCTCCACTTT.